The present TCR beta chain was sequenced within a study of T cell responses to AZD1222 COVID-19 vaccine. Overall study findings and caveats: Seropositive AZD1222 recipients at baseline numbered only five or six.

The CDR3 spans 19 residues. Germline V lookup: CDR1 SNHLY, CDR2 FYNNEI. Trimming pared 5 bases from V and 0 bases from J, leaving 22 bases between. A few counts support this clone. Its antigen is unidentified. Assay: immunoSEQ multiplex PCR; the TCRdb copy retains only in-frame clones and omits some. The sample includes about 86,000 clones, 70% to 90% of them seen just once. This chain joins TRBV2 and TRBJ1-4; a possible D gene is TRBD1 (5 bases). The specimen comprised peripheral blood, sampled on day 0 of MenACWY control vaccination. The source is an adult in good health. This CDR3 reads CASSLLDFQGTSTNEKLFF. In DNA, the CDR3 is TGTGCCAGCAGTCTACTCGACTTTCAGGGAACCTCAACTAATGAAAAACTGTTTTTT.